Presented here are 22 T cell receptor beta chains from one specimen sequenced in a study of blood T cell repertoires in COVID-19. Sequencing used immunoSEQ multiplex PCR; TCRdb keeps in-frame clones, though not all of them. The sample shows around 330,000 clones, approximately 89% of them seen only once. Sample: PBMCs or T cells enriched from blood (not recorded which). These receptor sequences come from a woman between 35 and 50 years old who had recovered from COVID-19.

The chain carries TRBV11-3 and TRBJ1-2, with D unclear. The CDR3 spans 14 residues. Looked up from germline, CDR1 is SGHNT and CDR2 is YENEEA. With 8 bases removed from V and 5 bases from J, the gap between germline ends came to 18 bases. CDR3 amino acids: CASSGSPPPYGYTF. CDR3 nucleotide sequence: TGTGCCAGCTCAGGATCGCCCCCCCCTTATGGCTACACCTTC.

The chain carries TRBV9 and TRBJ1-2; 9 bases agree with TRBD1. V lost 0 bases to trimming and J lost 3 bases; unmatched junction nucleotides: 3. CDR3 length equals 15 residues. In germline, CDR1 is SGDLS, CDR2 YYNGEE. CDR3 protein: CASSVGGTGYYGYTF. The CDR3 DNA reads as TGTGCCAGCAGCGTAGGTGGGACAGGGTACTATGGCTACACCTTC.

This rearrangement joins TRBV7-3 to TRBJ2-3; D is possibly TRBD1 (6 bases). Trimming stripped 6 bases from V and 1 base from J, with 14 bases between. Per the germline V gene, CDR1 is SGHTA and CDR2 is FQGTGA. The length of the CDR3 is 15 residues. DNA for the CDR3: TGTGCCAGCAGTCTGACAGGAATACGCACAGATACGCAGTATTTT. It encodes CASSLTGIRTDTQYF.

V is TRBV11-2 and J is TRBJ2-5; 7 bases line up with TRBD2. CDR3 length equals 16 residues. Germline CDR1 is SGHAT and CDR2 is FQNNGV. Trimming took 1 base from V and 0 from J; bases not matched to a gene: 5. This chain's CDR3 is CASSLGGTTYQETQYF. In nucleotides, the CDR3 is TGTGCCAGCAGCTTAGGCGGGACTACTTACCAAGAGACCCAGTACTTC.

The V gene is TRBV18, the J gene TRBJ1-2, with no clear D. Trimming took off 6 bases at V and 8 bases at J, with 16 bases between the two ends. The CDR3 is made up of 13 amino acids. Germline lookup yields CDR1 KGHSH and CDR2 LQKENI. The CDR3 sequence: CASSPREAEGYTF. CDR3 sequence (DNA): TGTGCCAGCTCTCCTCGTGAGGCCGAGGGCTACACCTTC.

This clone appeared a few times. The genes are TRBV3-1 (or the pseudogene TRBV3-2) and TRBJ2-7; 10 positions match TRBD1. The germline V gene has CDR1 LGHDT and CDR2 YNNKEL (reference sequence). The CDR3 extends over 15 amino acids. Trimming removed 4 bases from V and 5 bases from J; junction bases left unmatched: 8. CDR3 in amino acids: CASSPGQGVNNEQYF. DNA for the CDR3: TGTGCCAGCAGCCCCGGACAGGGGGTAAACAACGAGCAGTACTTC.

The V gene is TRBV30, the J gene TRBJ2-3; D is possibly TRBD1 (5 bases). This CDR3 spans 13 amino acids. V was trimmed by 5 bases and J by 1 base, leaving 10 bases between them. Germline CDR1 reads GTSNPN; CDR2 reads SVGIG (reference sequence). As DNA, the CDR3 is TGTGCCTGGGCAGGGAAGGGCACAGATACGCAGTATTTT. Translated: CAWAGKGTDTQYF.

V is TRBV11-2 and J is TRBJ2-7; D not certain. Germline loops: CDR1 SGHAT, CDR2 FQNNGV. Trimming pared 3 bases from V and 1 base from J, leaving 10 bases between. The length of the CDR3 is 14 residues. This CDR3 is CASSFAGESYEQYF. The CDR3 nucleotides read TGTGCCAGCAGCTTCGCAGGTGAATCCTACGAGCAGTACTTC.

This chain joins TRBV28 and TRBJ1-2; TRBD1 might be the D (6 bases). The CDR3 is made up of 13 amino acids. Germline lookup yields CDR1 MDHEN and CDR2 SYDVKM. Trimming took off 5 bases at V and 8 bases at J, with 15 bases between the two ends. CDR3 amino acids: CASSQQGFRGYTF. CDR3 nucleotide sequence: TGTGCCAGCAGTCAACAGGGTTTTCGGGGCTACACCTTC.

The chain uses TRBV12-5 and TRBJ2-1, with 8 bases matching TRBD2. The CDR3 is made up of 16 amino acids. V was clipped by 1 base and J by 0 bases; unmatched bases: 2. Germline V gives CDR1 LGHNT, CDR2 FRNRAP. The DNA for the CDR3 is TGTGCTAGTGGTTTGGAAAGCGGGGGCTCCTACAATGAGCAGTTCTTC. The encoded protein is CASGLESGGSYNEQFF.

The CDR3, as DNA: TGTGCCAGCAGCCCAGCGGGGGGGATCACCGGGGAGCTGTTTTTT. Protein: CASSPAGGITGELFF. The chain employs TRBV7-9 and TRBJ2-2; 10 nucleotides agree with TRBD2. With 5 bases clipped from V and 4 bases from J, the junction kept 4 bases outside the gene matches. This CDR3 contains 15 residues. Germline CDR1 SEHNR, CDR2 FQNEAQ (reference sequence).

This chain joins TRBV24-1 and TRBJ2-3; 11 bases are a match to TRBD2. CDR3 size: 16 residues. V shed 4 bases and J 1 base; nucleotides not matched to a gene: 3. The germline V gene has CDR1 KGHDR and CDR2 SFDVKD. The CDR3 coding sequence is TGTGCCACCAGTGACACTAGCGGGGGAGGCACAGATACGCAGTATTTT. Its translation: CATSDTSGGGTDTQYF.

This clone was observed a single time. The chain uses TRBV27 and TRBJ1-1; 7 bases line up with TRBD1. Germline values: CDR1 MNHEY, CDR2 SMNVEV (reference sequence). CDR3 size: 14 residues. Germline trimming cut 4 bases from V and 7 bases from J; bases unmatched to any gene: 9. The CDR3 DNA is TGTGCCAGCAGTTCGGCATACAGGGGAGGTGAAGCTTTCTTT. It codes for CASSSAYRGGEAFF.

The genes are TRBV18 and TRBJ1-1, with 8 bases identical to TRBD1. This CDR3 comprises 13 residues. The J segment lost 7 bases and the V segment lost 7 bases, leaving 8 bases of the junction unmatched. Germline loops: CDR1 KGHSH, CDR2 LQKENI. The CDR3 reads CASFQGASGEAFF. The CDR3 nucleotides read TGTGCCAGCTTCCAGGGGGCAAGTGGTGAAGCTTTCTTT.

The chain joins TRBV7-2 to TRBJ2-4, with TRBD1 matching over 7 bases. The CDR3 covers 15 residues. The junction had 8 bases not matched to a gene; V was cut back by 5 bases and J by 4 bases. Germline CDR1 SGHTA, CDR2 FQGNSA. The CDR3 sequence: CASSPPDRPKNIQYF. The CDR3 DNA reads as TGTGCCAGCAGCCCCCCGGACAGGCCAAAAAACATTCAGTACTTC.

The DNA for the CDR3 is TGTGCCAGCAGCTTAGCGTACAGTTCGCCAAGCATCTATGGCTACACCTTC. Its protein is CASSLAYSSPSIYGYTF. The chain recombines TRBV7-8 with TRBJ1-2; D not resolved. Germline loops: CDR1 SGHVS, CDR2 FQNEAQ. Trimming removed 0 bases from V and 4 bases from J, with 18 bases in between. The CDR3 is 17 residues long.

This chain uses TRBV18 with TRBJ2-1; 8 bases agree with TRBD1. In germline, CDR1 is KGHSH, CDR2 LQKENI. The CDR3 contains 16 residues. The V and J ends lost 2 bases and 9 bases, in that order; junction bases with no gene match: 12. CDR3 protein: CASSPETGAGFGEQFF. CDR3 in DNA: TGTGCCAGCTCACCAGAGACAGGGGCGGGTTTTGGTGAGCAGTTCTTC.

The chain recombines TRBV2 with TRBJ2-1, with 7 bases identical to TRBD2. J gave up 2 bases and V 6 bases, and 7 bases lay outside the gene matches. In germline, CDR1 is SNHLY, CDR2 FYNNEI. The CDR3 is 15 residues long. CDR3 loop: CASRLGTNPYNEQFF. In nucleotides, the CDR3 is TGTGCCAGCAGGCTAGGGACTAACCCCTACAATGAGCAGTTCTTC. The whole variable domain, remainder taken from reference TRBV2 and TRBJ2-1, is EPEVTQTPSHQVTQMGQEVILRCVPISNHLYFYWYRQILGQKVEFLVSFYNNEISEKSEIFDDQFSVERPDGSNFTLKIRSTKLEDSAMYFCASRLGTNPYNEQFFGPGTRLTVL.

The chain links TRBV7-3 to TRBJ2-2, with D unclear. Trimming took off 0 bases at V and 6 bases at J, with 2 bases between the two ends. The CDR3 consists of 12 residues. Germline-derived CDR1 and CDR2 are SGHTA and FQGTGA. As DNA, the CDR3 is TGTGCCAGCAGCTTAACCTCCGGGGAGCTGTTTTTT. It yields the protein CASSLTSGELFF. Looking up the rest from reference TRBV7-3 and TRBJ2-2 gives the full variable domain: GAGVSQTPSNKVTEKGKYVELRCDPISGHTALYWYRQSLGQGPEFLIYFQGTGAADDSGLPNDRFFAVRPEGSVSTLKIQRTERGDSAVYLCASSLTSGELFFGEGSRLTVL.

The chain combines TRBV19 with TRBJ2-7; D unresolved. Trimming took off 3 bases at V and 1 base at J, with 19 bases between the two ends. CDR3 length: 17 amino acids. CDR1 is LNHDA, CDR2 SQIVND, per germline (reference sequence). CDR3 sequence reads: CASSMSNSMLFSYEQYF. CDR3 DNA: TGTGCCAGTAGTATGTCGAACAGTATGCTTTTTTCCTACGAGCAGTACTTC.

In its sample, this clone was seen a few times. The CDR3 region is CAWSVSLVSSYNEQFF. The CDR3, as DNA: TGTGCCTGGAGTGTATCCCTGGTTAGCTCCTACAATGAGCAGTTCTTC. This rearrangement joins TRBV30 to TRBJ2-1; unclear D gene. Trimming took 0 bases from V and 0 from J, leaving 12 bases between them. The CDR3 is 16 amino acids. Looked up from germline, CDR1 is GTSNPN and CDR2 is SVGIG (reference sequence).

The genes are TRBV7-3 and TRBJ1-1; TRBD1 agrees at 8 bases. CDR1 SGHTA and CDR2 FQGTGA come from the germline V gene. J lost 5 bases, V lost 1 base, and 12 bases had no gene match. This CDR3 spans 17 amino acids. DNA of the CDR3: TGTGCCAGCAGCTTAAGGGGGCAGGGGGCGATCGATACTGAAGCTTTCTTT. This sequence encodes CASSLRGQGAIDTEAFF.